Below are 23 T cell receptor beta chains sequenced from a single sample in a study of early T cells in non-severe SARS-CoV-2 infection. TCRdb reprocessed the 5' RACE reads with MiXCR, giving one entry per CDR3 protein. The repertoire holds about 55,000 distinct CDR3 sequences, with around 6.6% as singletons. This material consisted of whole blood, taken at baseline. These TCRs come from an adult who was a healthcare worker with PCR-confirmed SARS-CoV-2 infection or an uninfected control (not recorded which).

This clonotype was seen repeatedly, ten times or more. The chain joins TRBV4-2 to TRBJ1-4, with D perhaps TRBD1 (6 bases). The CDR3 loop spans 14 amino acids. Germline assignment: CDR1 LGHNA and CDR2 YNFKEQ. V dropped 3 bases and J dropped 13 bases, with 18 bases sitting between them. The CDR3 DNA reads as TGTGCCAGCAGCCACCCGGGACAAGGTGGGGGACTGTTTTTT. Translated: CASSHPGQGGGLFF.

Regarding this clonotype: This could be a read error, since a much larger clone is one nucleotide away. The chain recombines TRBV20-1 with TRBJ1-2; D remains unclear. The CDR3 runs 12 residues. CDR1 is DFQATT and CDR2 is SNEGSKA in the germline V gene (reference sequence). CDR3 amino acids: CIEPRTHFGVAF. The CDR3 DNA follows: TGCATCGAACCTCGGACTCACTTCGGTGTCGCCTTC.

Notes on this clonotype: This could be a read error, since a much larger clone is one nucleotide away. This chain connects TRBV6-4 to TRBJ2-1; D may be TRBD2 (5 bases). The CDR3 is 15 amino acids. Germline lookup yields CDR1 MRHNA and CDR2 SNTAGT. This chain's CDR3 is CAGSGSGGDYNEQFF. CDR3 DNA sequence: TGTGCCGGCAGTGGGAGCGGAGGTGATTACAATGAGCAGTTCTTC.

Turning to this clonotype: Possible read error: a much larger clone is one base away. V usage is TRBV7-2 and J usage is TRBJ2-7; a possible D gene is TRBD2 (5 bases). This CDR3 spans 12 amino acids. Germline values: CDR1 SGHTA, CDR2 FQGNSA. CDR3 nucleotides: TGTGTCAGCCGGGGAAGATCCTACGAGCAGTACTTC. It yields the protein CVSRGRSYEQYF.

This clonotype was counted at least ten times. V usage is TRBV6-2 or TRBV6-3 and J usage is TRBJ2-1; 8 bases line up with TRBD2. V was clipped by 0 bases and J by 7 bases; unmatched bases: 14. Germline V gives CDR1 MNHEY, CDR2 SVGEGT. The CDR3 has 18 amino acids. The CDR3 nucleotides are TGTGCCAGCAGTTACTCCGGGGGGAGCGGGGGCGATATAAATGAGCAGTTCTTC. Residues: CASSYSGGSGGDINEQFF.

This clonotype has just a few counts. V gene TRBV28 combines with J gene TRBJ1-6; weak D call: TRBD1 (5 bases). Germline V CDR1 and CDR2: MDHEN, SYDVKM. V was trimmed by 8 bases and J by 1 base, leaving 12 bases between them. The CDR3 has 15 amino acids. The CDR3: CASRIGGSYNSPLHF. CDR3 bases: TGTGCCAGCCGCATTGGGGGATCCTATAATTCACCCCTCCACTTT. The entire variable domain, with the rest obtained from reference TRBV28 and TRBJ1-6, is as follows: DVKVTQSSRYLVKRTGEKVFLECVQDMDHENMFWYRQDPGLGLRLIYFSYDVKMKEKGDIPEGYSVSREKKERFSLILESASTNQTSMYLCASRIGGSYNSPLHFGNGTRLTVT.

This clonotype was seen only a few times. V gene TRBV5-6 combines with J gene TRBJ1-2, with D hard to call. This CDR3 is built from 15 residues. V lost 0 bases, J lost 4 bases, and 13 bases lay in between. The V gene's germline CDR1 is SGHDT and CDR2 YYEEEE. CDR3 region: CASSLGSFGSYGYTF. The CDR3 nucleotides are TGTGCCAGCAGCTTGGGGAGTTTCGGGAGCTATGGCTACACCTTC.

This clonotype has ten or more counts. CDR3 protein: CASSSGGDEQYF. The CDR3 DNA sequence: TGTGCCAGCTCGTCAGGGGGCGACGAGCAGTACTTC. The gene calls are TRBV18 and TRBJ2-7; 8 bases are shared with TRBD1. Per germline, CDR1 KGHSH and CDR2 LQKENI. Trimming at V came to 6 bases and at J to 5 bases, leaving 3 bases not matched to a gene. This CDR3 has 12 residues.

The V call is TRBV3-1, the J call TRBJ2-7; possible D gene TRBD2, 6 bases. The length of the CDR3 is 13 residues. Per the germline V gene, CDR1 is LGHDT and CDR2 is YNNKEL (reference sequence). V gave up 1 base and J gave up 6 bases, with 10 bases separating them. The CDR3 region has the DNA TGTGCCAGCAGCCAAGTTTTGGAGGGCGAGCAGTACTTC. Protein sequence: CASSQVLEGEQYF.

This clonotype has a count of ten or more. The chain uses TRBV3-1 and TRBJ2-1, with D unresolved. Trimming shortened V by 6 bases and J by 7 bases, and 13 bases separated the two germline ends. Germline V gives CDR1 LGHDT, CDR2 YNNKEL (reference sequence). The CDR3 consists of 13 residues. In DNA form, the CDR3 reads TGTGCCAGCAGGTCGATAAGTCCTAATGAGCAGTTCTTC. It is translated as CASRSISPNEQFF.

This clonotype was observed a handful of times. The junction does not match germline at one end; this may be a read error. The chain has TRBV4-2 and TRBJ2-3; D perhaps matches TRBD2 (7 bases). CDR3 length: 16 residues. CDR1 is LGHNA, CDR2 YNFKEQ, per germline. The CDR3 sequence is CASSQDGWGGTDTQYF. The CDR3 coding sequence is TGTGCCAGCAGCCAAGATGGGTGGGGGGGCACTGATACGCAGTATTTT.

This clonotype was recorded many times. The chain combines TRBV27 with TRBJ2-3; D possibly corresponds to TRBD1 (5 bases). The CDR3 sequence is 13 residues long. Trimming removed 7 bases from V and 3 bases from J, with 11 bases in between. Germline assignment: CDR1 MNHEY and CDR2 SMNVEV (reference sequence). The CDR3 DNA reads as TGTGCCAGCAAGGCAGGGCGGACAGATACGCAGTATTTT. Residues: CASKAGRTDTQYF.

This clonotype has ten or more counts. The gene calls are TRBV5-1 and TRBJ1-4; 7 bases map to TRBD1. The CDR3 consists of 20 residues. Germline V gene sequence: CDR1 SGHRS, CDR2 YFSETQ. V lost 4 bases, J lost 8 bases, and 26 bases stayed unmatched. The CDR3 sequence is CASSPHPPLFRQGKEEKLFF. The CDR3 nucleotides are TGCGCCAGCAGCCCCCACCCCCCCCTCTTTAGACAGGGCAAAGAAGAAAAACTGTTTTTT. Variable domain in full (rest from reference TRBV5-1 and TRBJ1-4): KAGVTQTPRYLIKTRGQQVTLSCSPISGHRSVSWYQQTPGQGLQFLFEYFSETQRNKGNFPGRFSGRQFSNSRSEMNVSTLELGDSALYLCASSPHPPLFRQGKEEKLFFGSGTQLSVL.

Ten or more counts support this clonotype. The chain uses TRBV6-5 and TRBJ2-5, with D perhaps TRBD2 (5 bases). The CDR3 contains 14 residues. Deletions cut 4 bases from V and 2 bases from J, with 11 bases between. The V gene's germline CDR1 is MNHEY and CDR2 SVGAGI. CDR3: CASSSRTQQETQYF. CDR3 nucleotide sequence: TGTGCCAGCAGTTCCCGGACTCAACAAGAGACCCAGTACTTC.

The sample holds many counts of this clonotype. V and J are TRBV20-1 and TRBJ1-6, with D unclear. Germline assignment: CDR1 DFQATT and CDR2 SNEGSKA (reference sequence). Deletions cut 3 bases from V and 3 bases from J, with 9 bases between. The CDR3 is 14 amino acids. The DNA of the CDR3 is TGCAGTGCTAGCGCCGGGGACTATAATTCACCCCTCCACTTT. Encoded protein: CSASAGDYNSPLHF.

This clonotype was recorded at least ten times. The V call is TRBV4-1, the J call TRBJ2-7, with TRBD2 matching over 7 bases. This CDR3 is built from 16 residues. Losses at the gene ends were 1 base for V and 2 bases for J; bases not matched to a gene: 8. Germline CDR1 is MGHRA and CDR2 is YSYEKL. In DNA form, the CDR3 reads TGCGCCAGCAGCCAAGGCCCGGGAGGCAACACCTACGAGCAGTACTTC. Residues: CASSQGPGGNTYEQYF.

This clonotype occurred a few times. V usage is TRBV10-1 and J usage is TRBJ2-7, with 8 nucleotides matching TRBD1. Trimming took 2 bases from V and 5 from J; bases not matched to a gene: 14. CDR1 is WNHNN, CDR2 SYGVQD, per germline (reference sequence). CDR3 size: 17 residues. The CDR3 bases are TGCGCCAGCAGTGAGACCATGGACAGGGCGGGTATCGACGAGCAGTACTTC. The encoded protein is CASSETMDRAGIDEQYF.

Many counts were recorded for this clonotype. The CDR3 DNA sequence: TGTGCCAGCAGTCTAACGGGACAGGGCGATGAGACCCAGTACTTC. Its protein is CASSLTGQGDETQYF. This sequence joins TRBV12-3 or TRBV12-4 and TRBJ2-5; TRBD1 matches 9 bases. The CDR3 covers 15 residues. V trimming: 5 bases; J trimming: 5 bases; junction bases outside the gene matches: 9.

This clonotype appeared a few times. The chain links TRBV24-1 to TRBJ2-3; 9 bases match TRBD2. The germline V gene encodes CDR1 KGHDR and CDR2 SFDVKD. Trimming cost V 3 bases and J 2 bases; bases outside gene matches: 11. This CDR3 comprises 18 residues. The CDR3 protein is CATSDPRGSGGITDTQYF. The CDR3 bases are TGTGCCACCAGTGATCCCCGGGGGAGCGGGGGGATCACAGATACGCAGTATTTT.

This clonotype was counted only a few times. The chain links TRBV6-2 or TRBV6-3 to TRBJ2-7, with TRBD2 matching 7 bases. Germline CDR1 is MNHEY and CDR2 is SVGEGT. The length of the CDR3 is 14 residues. V shed 7 bases, J shed 2 bases, and the junction held 8 bases outside the gene matches. CDR3 nucleotides: TGTGCCAGCATCCCCCTCGGGGGGACCTACGAGCAGTACTTC. Encoded protein: CASIPLGGTYEQYF.

This clonotype occurred many times. The chain recombines TRBV6-6 with TRBJ1-1, with D unresolved. Germline CDR1 MNHNY, CDR2 SVGAGI (reference sequence). Trimming left V 8 bases short and J 4 bases short, with 8 bases between. The CDR3 is made up of 11 amino acids. This CDR3 reads CASALATEAFF. The CDR3 DNA sequence: TGTGCCAGCGCCCTGGCCACTGAAGCTTTCTTT.

A few counts support this clonotype. The rearrangement joins TRBV9 to TRBJ2-3, with D hard to call. V lost 4 bases and J 5 bases, leaving 17 bases between the germline ends. The CDR3 length is 15 residues. Germline V lookup: CDR1 SGDLS, CDR2 YYNGEE. The CDR3 protein is CASSPSLSLGDTQYF. In DNA, the CDR3 is TGTGCCAGCAGCCCTTCCCTTTCCCTGGGAGATACGCAGTATTTT.

This clonotype was recorded at least ten times. J is TRBJ2-7 and V is TRBV7-2; TRBD2 might be the D (5 bases). Germline V CDR1 and CDR2: SGHTA, FQGNSA. The length of the CDR3 is 12 residues. V was trimmed by 8 bases and J by 1 base, leaving 9 bases between them. The CDR3 loop reads CASRGRSYEQYF. The CDR3 coding sequence is TGTGCCAGCCGGGGAAGATCCTACGAGCAGTACTTC.